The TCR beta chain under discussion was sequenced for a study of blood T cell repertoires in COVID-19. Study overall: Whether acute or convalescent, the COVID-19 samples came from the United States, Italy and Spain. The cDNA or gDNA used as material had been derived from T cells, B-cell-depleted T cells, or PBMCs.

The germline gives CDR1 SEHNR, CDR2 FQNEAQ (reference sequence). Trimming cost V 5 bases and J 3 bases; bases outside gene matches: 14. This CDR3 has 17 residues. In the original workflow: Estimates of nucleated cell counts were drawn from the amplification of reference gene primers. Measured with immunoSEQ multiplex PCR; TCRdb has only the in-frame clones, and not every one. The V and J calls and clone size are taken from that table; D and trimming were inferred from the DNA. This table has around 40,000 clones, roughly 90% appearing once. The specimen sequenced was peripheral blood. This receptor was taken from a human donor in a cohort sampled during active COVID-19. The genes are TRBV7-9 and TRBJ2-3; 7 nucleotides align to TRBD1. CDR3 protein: CASSPEVGQGETDTQYF. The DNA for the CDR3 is TGTGCCAGCAGCCCAGAGGTAGGGCAGGGGGAGACAGATACGCAGTATTTT.